These 31 T cell receptor beta chains share one sample of origin, sequenced in a study of blood T cell repertoires in COVID-19. Sequencing was performed with immunoSEQ multiplex PCR; in TCRdb, only in-frame clones are kept and a portion is missing. The table lists about 300,000 clones, over 75% of them singletons. Input material: PBMCs or T cells enriched from blood (not recorded which). Receptor source: a man aged 25-45 years who had recovered from COVID-19.

The J gene is TRBJ1-1, the V gene TRBV19; D possibly corresponds to TRBD1 (5 bases). Trimming pared 7 bases from V and 4 bases from J, leaving 19 bases between. The length of the CDR3 is 15 residues. The germline gives CDR1 LNHDA, CDR2 SQIVND (reference sequence). In DNA form, the CDR3 reads TGTGCCAGTACCACAAAGGGGCAGTCTATCACTGAAGCTTTCTTT. This codes for CASTTKGQSITEAFF.

This chain connects TRBV5-1 to TRBJ1-2, with 8 bases that match TRBD1. Germline V gene lookup returns CDR1 SGHRS and CDR2 YFSETQ. The V segment lost 4 bases and the J segment 5 bases; nucleotides outside the gene matches: 7. This CDR3 is built from 14 residues. The CDR3 is CASSPSTGAYGYTF. CDR3 DNA sequence: TGCGCCAGCAGCCCCTCGACAGGGGCTTATGGCTACACCTTC.

The chain couples TRBV7-2 to TRBJ1-1; 10 positions agree with TRBD1. The CDR3 is 16 residues long. Germline V gene sequence: CDR1 SGHTA, CDR2 FQGNSA. V shed 1 base and J 6 bases; nucleotides not matched to a gene: 8. The CDR3 region is CASSLGVDRGKPEAFF. CDR3 nucleotides: TGTGCCAGCAGCTTAGGGGTGGACAGGGGGAAGCCTGAAGCTTTCTTT.

In this sample, this clone turned up a few times. V gene TRBV3-1 (or the pseudogene TRBV3-2) combines with J gene TRBJ2-3; D might be TRBD2 (5 bases). CDR3 length equals 15 residues. CDR1 is LGHDT and CDR2 is YNNKEL in the germline V gene (reference sequence). The V end was cut by 4 bases, the J end by 1 base, with 12 bases between. The CDR3 DNA reads as TGTGCCAGCAGCCTCTATTTCGGGGGCACAGATACGCAGTATTTT. It yields the protein CASSLYFGGTDTQYF.

The chain has TRBV2 and TRBJ1-5; a weak D match, TRBD1 (5 bases). Trimming pared 5 bases from V and 5 bases from J, leaving 7 bases between. This CDR3 comprises 12 residues. The germline V gene has CDR1 SNHLY and CDR2 FYNNEI. Written as DNA, the CDR3 is TGTGCCAGCAGTCTCAGGGATCAGCCCCAGCATTTT. Translated: CASSLRDQPQHF. The full variable domain, rest sourced from reference TRBV2 and TRBJ1-5, is EPEVTQTPSHQVTQMGQEVILRCVPISNHLYFYWYRQILGQKVEFLVSFYNNEISEKSEIFDDQFSVERPDGSNFTLKIRSTKLEDSAMYFCASSLRDQPQHFGDGTRLSIL.

The chain links TRBV3-1 (or the pseudogene TRBV3-2) to TRBJ2-3, with 12 bases that match TRBD2. V gave up 0 bases and J gave up 0 bases; unmatched junction bases: 10. Germline V gene sequence: CDR1 LGHDT, CDR2 YNNKEL (reference sequence). CDR3 size: 20 residues. The CDR3 reads CASSQDRGLAGGPSTDTQYF. CDR3 DNA: TGTGCCAGCAGCCAAGATCGCGGGCTAGCGGGGGGGCCGAGCACAGATACGCAGTATTTT.

The V gene is TRBV5-1, the J gene TRBJ1-4; no firm D call. This CDR3 is 14 amino acids long. The V end was cut by 6 bases, the J end by 9 bases, with 18 bases between. From germline, CDR1 is SGHRS and CDR2 YFSETQ. The CDR3: CASKVRPGEKKLFF. CDR3 nucleotides: TGCGCCAGCAAAGTCCGGCCCGGAGAGAAAAAACTGTTTTTT.

The CDR3 is CASSYNRLGYTF. The DNA of the CDR3 is TGTGCCAGCAGTTACAACAGATTGGGCTACACCTTC. The chain uses TRBV6-5 and TRBJ1-2; no definite D call. The V end lost 2 bases, the J end lost 8 bases, and 9 bases lay between the germline ends. This CDR3 is built from 12 residues. The germline V gene encodes CDR1 MNHEY and CDR2 SVGAGI.

The chain uses TRBV6-5 and TRBJ1-2, with D perhaps TRBD1 (6 bases). Germline V gene data show CDR1 as MNHEY and CDR2 as SVGAGI. This CDR3 is built from 15 residues. With 2 bases removed from V and 0 bases from J, the gap between germline ends came to 10 bases. CDR3 DNA: TGTGCCAGCAGTTACCGGCAGGGGACTAACTATGGCTACACCTTC. This encodes CASSYRQGTNYGYTF.

This clone was seen only a few times. The chain uses TRBV11-2 and TRBJ2-1; 9 positions match TRBD2. This CDR3 has 16 amino acids. Trimming cost V 3 bases and J 1 base; bases outside gene matches: 4. Germline CDR1 reads SGHAT; CDR2 reads FQNNGV. CDR3 DNA: TGTGCCAGCAGCTTTGCGGGGGGGGCGTCCTACAATGAGCAGTTCTTC. Protein product: CASSFAGGASYNEQFF.

The gene calls are TRBV19 and TRBJ2-3; no reliable D call. Germline CDR1 is LNHDA and CDR2 is SQIVND (reference sequence). V gave up 1 base and J gave up 3 bases, with 8 bases separating them. The CDR3 has 14 amino acids. CDR3 DNA sequence: TGTGCCAGTAGTATAGCTCCGGGTACAGATACGCAGTATTTT. The encoded protein is CASSIAPGTDTQYF.

This clone turned up a few times. This chain joins TRBV20-1 and TRBJ1-2, with no clear D. This CDR3 comprises 9 residues. In germline, CDR1 is DFQATT, CDR2 SNEGSKA (reference sequence). In DNA form, the CDR3 reads TGCAGCATCGGCAGGGGCTACACCTTC. Translating it yields CSIGRGYTF.

The chain is built from TRBV19 and TRBJ2-2, with D possibly TRBD2 on 6 matching bases. Germline V gene data show CDR1 as LNHDA and CDR2 as SQIVND (reference sequence). The germline V and J ends were trimmed by 3 bases and 0 bases, with 17 bases remaining between them. The CDR3 has 18 residues. CDR3 protein: CASSMEGRFGANTGELFF. DNA of the CDR3: TGTGCCAGTAGTATGGAGGGCCGGTTCGGGGCGAACACCGGGGAGCTGTTTTTT.

DNA of the CDR3: TGTGCCAGCACACGACAGGGCGCTTGGTCCTATAATTCACCCCTCCACTTT. Translated, it gives CASTRQGAWSYNSPLHF. The chain joins TRBV2 to TRBJ1-6; TRBD1 matches 7 bases. V shed 7 bases, J shed 1 base, and the junction held 10 bases outside the gene matches. The germline V gene encodes CDR1 SNHLY and CDR2 FYNNEI. The CDR3 is made up of 17 amino acids.

Comments on this clone: Germline is not matched at one junction end, which may reflect a read error. The chain employs TRBV7-7 and TRBJ2-5, with 12 bases fitting TRBD1. CDR1 and CDR2 (germline): SSHAT, FNYEAQ (reference sequence). CDR3 length: 16 amino acids. The CDR3: CASSNSGTGGGETQYF. CDR3 bases: TGTGCTAGCAGTAATTCCGGGACAGGGGGCGGGGAGACCCAGTACTTC.

V usage is TRBV6-5 and J usage is TRBJ1-3, with D tentatively TRBD1 (5 bases). V lost 9 bases, J lost 0 bases, and 15 bases lay in between. The germline CDR1 and CDR2 sequences are MNHEY and SVGAGI. The length of the CDR3 is 15 residues. CDR3 sequence: CASSPPGNSGNTIYF. CDR3 sequence (DNA): TGTGCCAGTTCCCCCCCAGGGAACTCTGGAAACACCATATATTTT.

The CDR3 DNA follows: TGTGCCAGCAGTGAGAACACCGACAGCTATGGCTACACCTTC. Encoded protein: CASSENTDSYGYTF. V gene TRBV9 combines with J gene TRBJ1-2; tentative D call: TRBD1 (5 bases). Germline CDR1 SGDLS, CDR2 YYNGEE. The CDR3 consists of 14 residues. Trimming cost V 5 bases and J 4 bases, with 15 bases left between them.

V is TRBV9 and J is TRBJ1-2; tentative D call: TRBD1 (6 bases). Germline loops: CDR1 SGDLS, CDR2 YYNGEE. The length of the CDR3 is 15 residues. V dropped 4 bases and J dropped 4 bases, with 17 bases sitting between them. Here the CDR3 reads CASSTRLQGFYGYTF. CDR3 DNA: TGTGCCAGCAGCACCAGACTACAGGGATTCTATGGCTACACCTTC.

J is TRBJ2-7 and V is TRBV7-2, with a possible D match to TRBD2 (7 bases). Trimming pared 5 bases from V and 6 bases from J, leaving 20 bases between. The CDR3 is made up of 15 amino acids. Germline CDR1 is SGHTA and CDR2 is FQGNSA. CDR3 coding DNA: TGTGCCAGCAGCACCCAGGCAGGGGAGGGCGGCGAGCAGTACTTC. This gives the protein CASSTQAGEGGEQYF.

The rearrangement uses TRBV4-3 and TRBJ1-6; TRBD1 is a possible D gene (6 bases). Trimming removed 4 bases at V and 8 bases at J, with 12 bases between. The CDR3 totals 14 residues. Germline assignment: CDR1 LGHNA and CDR2 YSLEER. CDR3: CASSLGQLDSPLHF. The DNA of the CDR3 is TGCGCCAGCAGCCTCGGACAGCTGGATTCACCCCTCCACTTT.

The gene calls are TRBV14 and TRBJ2-1; D gene uncertain. Trimming pared 0 bases from V and 8 bases from J, leaving 8 bases between. Germline values: CDR1 SGHDN, CDR2 FVKESK. The CDR3 is made up of 13 amino acids. The CDR3 sequence: CASSQDLEDEQFF. CDR3 nucleotides: TGTGCCAGCAGCCAAGATTTAGAGGATGAGCAGTTCTTC.

This chain links TRBV2 with TRBJ2-1; D perhaps matches TRBD2 (6 bases). The germline V gene has CDR1 SNHLY and CDR2 FYNNEI. V shed 7 bases and J shed 0 bases, with 10 bases lying between them. This CDR3 contains 14 residues. The CDR3 loop is CASTGTPSYNEQFF. The CDR3 DNA sequence: TGTGCCAGCACCGGGACTCCCTCCTACAATGAGCAGTTCTTC.

The chain combines TRBV7-9 with TRBJ2-7; the D gene is possibly TRBD1 (5 bases). The V gene lost 5 bases and the J gene lost 2 bases, with 13 bases spanning the gap. The germline V gene encodes CDR1 SEHNR and CDR2 FQNEAQ (reference sequence). The length of the CDR3 is 14 residues. CDR3 DNA: TGTGCCAGCAGCCCCAGACAGCCGACCTACGAGCAGTACTTC. Protein product: CASSPRQPTYEQYF.

V gene TRBV24-1 combines with J gene TRBJ2-3; the D is unclear. This CDR3 spans 16 amino acids. The germline CDR1 and CDR2 sequences are KGHDR and SFDVKD. The germline V and J ends were trimmed by 5 bases and 3 bases, with 17 bases remaining between them. The DNA for the CDR3 is TGTGCCACCAGTGCCCCCGGGTTGTCTGGGACAGATACGCAGTATTTT. It specifies CATSAPGLSGTDTQYF.

V and J are TRBV5-6 and TRBJ2-3; 9 bases are a match to TRBD2. Germline trimming cut 0 bases from V and 0 bases from J; bases unmatched to any gene: 2. The germline V gene encodes CDR1 SGHDT and CDR2 YYEEEE. This CDR3 has 16 residues. The CDR3 here is CASSLVLAGSTDTQYF. The DNA of the CDR3 is TGTGCCAGCAGCTTGGTTCTAGCGGGGAGCACAGATACGCAGTATTTT.

The CDR3 reads CASSQEGQGGGYTF. DNA for the CDR3: TGTGCCAGCAGCCAAGAGGGACAGGGGGGCGGCTACACCTTC. This chain links TRBV3-1 (or the pseudogene TRBV3-2) with TRBJ1-2, with 11 bases that match TRBD1. After removal of 0 bases from V and 8 bases from J, the junction contained 2 bases not matched to a gene. Germline CDR1 and CDR2: LGHDT and YNNKEL (reference sequence). The CDR3 contains 14 residues.

This clone was seen a handful of times. This chain joins TRBV27 and TRBJ1-2; 11 nucleotides agree with TRBD1. Germline V gene data show CDR1 as MNHEY and CDR2 as SMNVEV (reference sequence). The CDR3 length is 16 residues. V trimming: 5 bases; J trimming: 3 bases; junction bases outside the gene matches: 8. In nucleotides, the CDR3 is TGTGCCAGCAGTGAGGACAGGGGGCGTTTCTACTATGGCTACACCTTC. Translated, it gives CASSEDRGRFYYGYTF.

The J gene is TRBJ1-1, the V gene TRBV6-2 or TRBV6-3; 9 nucleotides align to TRBD1. Per the germline V gene, CDR1 is MNHEY and CDR2 is SVGEGT. The CDR3 loop spans 13 amino acids. The junction had 4 bases not matched to a gene; V was cut back by 5 bases and J by 6 bases. The CDR3 DNA is TGTGCCAGCAGTCAAGACAGGGGGGCTGAAGCTTTCTTT. Translating it yields CASSQDRGAEAFF.

The chain has TRBV9 and TRBJ2-3, with TRBD2 matching over 11 bases. The germline V gene has CDR1 SGDLS and CDR2 YYNGEE. V dropped 3 bases and J dropped 5; count of bases not matched to a gene: 5. This CDR3 has 15 residues. The CDR3 DNA reads TGTGCCAGCAGCGGTAGCGGGGGGGCCCAAGATACGCAGTATTTT. This sequence encodes CASSGSGGAQDTQYF. Looking up the rest from reference TRBV9 and TRBJ2-3 gives the full variable domain: DSGVTQTPKHLITATGQRVTLRCSPRSGDLSVYWYQQSLDQGLQFLIQYYNGEERAKGNILERFSAQQFPDLHSELNLSSLELGDSALYFCASSGSGGAQDTQYFGPGTRLTVL.

The chain carries TRBV5-4 and TRBJ1-1; TRBD1 agrees at 10 bases. J lost 0 bases, V lost 0 bases, and 5 bases had no gene match. CDR1 and CDR2 from the germline V gene are SGHNT and YYREEE (reference sequence). The CDR3 loop spans 17 amino acids. The CDR3 DNA sequence: TGTGCCAGCAGCTTGGGGGGGACAGGGGCCATGAACACTGAAGCTTTCTTT. Its protein product is CASSLGGTGAMNTEAFF. The whole variable domain, filled in from reference TRBV5-4 and TRBJ1-1, reads ETGVTQSPTHLIKTRGQQVTLRCSSQSGHNTVSWYQQALGQGPQFIFQYYREEENGRGNFPPRFSGLQFPNYSSELNVNALELDDSALYLCASSLGGTGAMNTEAFFGQGTRLTVV.

The chain employs TRBV5-8 and TRBJ1-2, with D perhaps matching TRBD1 (6 bases). CDR1 SGHTS and CDR2 YDEGEE come from the germline V gene. This CDR3 spans 14 amino acids. The V and J ends lost 4 bases and 4 bases respectively, with 14 bases between them. The CDR3 is CASSTRGQSYGYTF. CDR3 in DNA: TGTGCCAGCAGCACCCGCGGACAGAGCTATGGCTACACCTTC.